This T cell receptor (beta chain) comes out of a study of regulatory T cells in long-lasting Graves disease. Study-wide context: Graves' patients (newly diagnosed) had been on antithyroid drugs under 3 months.

Arm-PCR of CDR3 regions with iRepertoire HTBI primers generated TCR beta libraries. MiXCR, applied by TCRdb to the multiplex PCR reads, yields one record per CDR3 protein. Seen here are about 350,000 distinct CDR3 sequences, roughly 15% observed once, and the top ten hold about 19%. This clonotype was found many times. Its antigen remains unknown. Study findings and constraints: The study found persistent patients shared more public clonotypes (fewer than 3,000) than new patients (approximately 870).

Regarding time point: newly diagnosed GD, antithyroid drugs for less than 3 months. TCR sequences were obtained from RNA taken from PBMCs. The authors diagnosed Graves' disease using American Thyroid Association guidelines. The patients included were those that came from an endocrinology department in Xi'an, China. These data also formed part of another study, on T cells in Graves' hyperthyroidism and ophthalmopathy.

The TCR originated in a young woman with Graves disease. The material sequenced was peripheral blood mononuclear cells (PBMCs), taken at new diagnosis, from a patient treated with antithyroid drugs.

The CDR3 DNA sequence: TGCAGTGCCAGACAGGGGGCTCGCACTGAAGCTTTCTTT. This codes for CSARQGARTEAFF. The chain employs TRBV20-1 and TRBJ1-1; 10 bases are shared with TRBD1. Trimming removed 6 bases from V and 4 bases from J; junction bases left unmatched: 5. The CDR3 spans 13 residues. CDR1 and CDR2 (germline): DFQATT, SNEGSKA (reference sequence).